This T cell receptor (beta chain) was documented in a study of cytomegalovirus exposure and HLA in healthy donors. The donors belonged to the approximately 120-subject validation cohort, separate from the roughly 670-subject first cohort. This clone was detected only once. Its antigen is still unknown. General observations from the study: Among the CMV-associated chains, a few were confirmed in vitro as specific for CMV antigens. Across donors, most TCRs were seen rarely, yet some public ones were widespread. 164 TCR beta chains were listed as cytomegalovirus-associated.

Trimming took off 5 bases at V and 4 bases at J, with 15 bases between the two ends. This CDR3 spans 14 amino acids. Germline lookup yields CDR1 SEHNR and CDR2 FQNEAQ (reference sequence). Produced via immunoSEQ multiplex PCR; TCRdb's table is partial and in-frame only. The sample shows 50,000 or so clones, more than 85% of them seen only once. This receptor was taken from a woman aged 25-40 years in good health and CMV-seronegative. Sequencing input: PBMCs. The genes are TRBV7-9 and TRBJ2-7; the D gene is possibly TRBD1 (5 bases). CDR3 DNA sequence: TGTGCCAGCAGCCTTGACAGTTATAATTACGAGCAGTACTTC. Encoded protein: CASSLDSYNYEQYF.